A selection of T cell receptor beta chains follows, all from one sample in a study of cytomegalovirus exposure and HLA in healthy donors. Repertoires were generated with immunoSEQ multiplex PCR, while TCRdb's copy carries only in-frame clones and drops some. The sample includes about 120,000 clones, roughly 89% of them seen just once. Sequencing was performed on PBMCs. These receptors were taken from a woman aged 18-30 years in good health and CMV-seronegative. CDR3s include the opening cysteine and the closing phenylalanine or tryptophan. The D gene is left open where the match is weak. Size values are once, few and many counts, or a class for expanded clones, and some rows have none.

V: TRBV7-9; size: -; D: TRBD1; J: TRBJ1-6; DNA: TGTGCCAGCAGATTTACAGGGGATTCACCCCTCCACTTT; CDR3: CASRFTGDSPLHF
V: TRBV7-9; size: -; D: -; J: TRBJ2-7; DNA: TGTGCCAGCAGCTCATACCGAACGACGGAGGAGCAGTACTTC; CDR3: CASSSYRTTEEQYF
V: TRBV18; size: -; D: -; J: TRBJ1-2; DNA: TGTGCCAGCTCTGCCGGAGTATATCGGGGTGGCTATGGCTACACCTTC; CDR3: CASSAGVYRGGYGYTF
V: TRBV9; size: -; D: TRBD2; J: TRBJ2-5; DNA: TGTGCCAGCAGCGTATCCCCAACTAGCGGGGTAGCCTCGGGGACCCAGTACTTC; CDR3: CASSVSPTSGVASGTQYF
V: TRBV10-1; size: -; D: -; J: TRBJ2-5; DNA: TGCGCCACCCCCGGGGAGGAGCCGTACCAAGAGACCCAGTACTTC; CDR3: CATPGEEPYQETQYF
V: TRBV4-1; size: -; D: -; J: TRBJ1-1; DNA: TGCGCCAGCAGCCAAGATCGCAGAAACACTGAAGCTTTCTTT; CDR3: CASSQDRRNTEAFF
V: TRBV16; size: -; D: -; J: TRBJ1-5; DNA: TGTGCCAGCAGCCAATCCCCCCGACAGAGCAATCAGCCCCAGCATTTT; CDR3: CASSQSPRQSNQPQHF
V: TRBV4-1; size: -; D: -; J: TRBJ2-2; DNA: TGCGCCAGCAGCCAACACAGAGACAACACCGGGGAGCTGTTTTTT; CDR3: CASSQHRDNTGELFF
V: TRBV2; size: -; D: -; J: TRBJ1-2; DNA: TGTGCCAGCAGTGGTCTATTAGGGGGGGATGGCTACACCTTC; CDR3: CASSGLLGGDGYTF
V: TRBV6-1; size: -; D: -; J: TRBJ1-1; DNA: TGTGCCAGCATCACGAGTACCGGGACTGAAGCTTTCTTT; CDR3: CASITSTGTEAFF
V: TRBV5-1; size: -; D: -; J: TRBJ1-2; DNA: TGCGCCAGCAGCTTGGACAGCCCTTCTCCCTATGGCTACACCTTC; CDR3: CASSLDSPSPYGYTF
V: TRBV6-5; size: -; D: -; J: TRBJ2-7; DNA: TGTGCCAGCAGTTACTCCTCTGGCGGTTACGAGCAGTACTTC; CDR3: CASSYSSGGYEQYF
V: TRBV5-1; size: few; D: -; J: TRBJ1-1; DNA: TGCGCCAGCAGCTTGGTTCAGGGTATGAACACTGAAGCTTTCTTT; CDR3: CASSLVQGMNTEAFF
V: TRBV5-1; size: -; D: TRBD1; J: TRBJ1-2; DNA: TGCGCCAGCAGCATGCGGGACAGGGATTTGCGAGGCTACACCTTC; CDR3: CASSMRDRDLRGYTF
V: TRBV10-3; size: -; D: -; J: TRBJ2-1; DNA: TGTGCCATCAGTGAGTCTCTGGGACTTAACAATGAGCAGTTCTTC; CDR3: CAISESLGLNNEQFF
V: TRBV4-1; size: -; D: -; J: TRBJ1-1; DNA: TGCGCCAGCAGCCAAGATTGGGCCAACACTGAAGCTTTCTTT; CDR3: CASSQDWANTEAFF
V: TRBV5-1; size: -; D: TRBD1; J: TRBJ2-2; DNA: TGCGCCAGCAGCTTGACAGGGGGACCAAGTACCGGGGAGCTGTTTTTT; CDR3: CASSLTGGPSTGELFF
V: TRBV6-1; size: -; D: TRBD1; J: TRBJ1-2; DNA: TGTGCCAGCAGGGGACAGGGGGCGCGGGGCTATGGCTACACCTTC; CDR3: CASRGQGARGYGYTF
V: TRBV7-6; size: -; D: -; J: TRBJ2-1; DNA: TGTGCCAGCAGCTTAGCGAGGACAACTCAAAACACATACAATGAGCAGTTCTTC; CDR3: CASSLARTTQNTYNEQFF
V: TRBV27; size: once; D: TRBD1; J: TRBJ1-6; DNA: TGTGCCAGCAGCCCAGGGACAGGGACCTATTCACCCCTCCACTTT; CDR3: CASSPGTGTYSPLHF
V: TRBV9; size: -; D: TRBD1; J: TRBJ1-5; DNA: TGTGCCAGCAGCGTCGGGACAGGGAATAATCAGCCCCAGCATTTT; CDR3: CASSVGTGNNQPQHF
V: TRBV5-1; size: -; D: -; J: TRBJ1-6; DNA: TGCGCCAGCAGCTTGGCCCAGGGGATACAGGGCTCACCCCTCCACTTT; CDR3: CASSLAQGIQGSPLHF
V: TRBV5-6; size: -; D: -; J: TRBJ2-4; DNA: TGTGCCAGCAGCGCCCCAGTTGGGAGCAAAAACATTCAGTACTTC; CDR3: CASSAPVGSKNIQYF
V: TRBV6-5; size: -; D: -; J: TRBJ2-5; DNA: TGTGCCAGCAGTAAACAGGGCCGCCAAGAGACCCAGTACTTC; CDR3: CASSKQGRQETQYF
V: TRBV18; size: -; D: -; J: TRBJ1-2; DNA: TGTGCCAGCTCACCTGGGCCAGTCTATGGCTACACCTTC; CDR3: CASSPGPVYGYTF
V: TRBV6-5; size: -; D: -; J: TRBJ2-2; DNA: TGTGCCAGCAGATCAGGGGTCTCTAACACCGGGGAGCTGTTTTTT; CDR3: CASRSGVSNTGELFF
V: TRBV27; size: -; D: -; J: TRBJ2-7; DNA: TGTGCCAGCAGGTATAAAAGCAACCCTGGTTACGAGCAGTACTTC; CDR3: CASRYKSNPGYEQYF
V: TRBV9; size: -; D: TRBD1; J: TRBJ1-1; DNA: TGTGCCAGCAGCGCCCGACAGGGAACCAACACTGAAGCTTTCTTT; CDR3: CASSARQGTNTEAFF
V: TRBV7-9; size: -; D: -; J: TRBJ1-4; DNA: TGTGCCAGCAGCCAACGACAGGAGACTTCTGAAAAACTGTTTTTT; CDR3: CASSQRQETSEKLFF
V: TRBV5-1; size: -; D: -; J: TRBJ2-1; DNA: TGCGCCAGCAGCTTGAGTAGAAACTCCTACAATGAGCAGTTCTTC; CDR3: CASSLSRNSYNEQFF
V: TRBV11-2; size: few; D: -; J: TRBJ2-7; DNA: TGTGCCAGCGGACACTACGAGCAGTACTTC; CDR3: CASGHYEQYF
V: TRBV10-1; size: -; D: TRBD1; J: TRBJ2-5; DNA: TGCGCCAGACGGACAGGGCCCCCGGGGAGAGAGACCCAGTACTTC; CDR3: CARRTGPPGRETQYF
V: TRBV4-2; size: -; D: -; J: TRBJ1-2; DNA: TGTGCCAGCAGCCAAGATCTTCGGTTGGAGTTTTATGGCTACACCTTC; CDR3: CASSQDLRLEFYGYTF
V: TRBV6-1; size: -; D: TRBD1; J: TRBJ1-5; DNA: TGTGCCAGCACCGGGACAGCGGGTCAGCCCCAGCATTTT; CDR3: CASTGTAGQPQHF
V: TRBV5-1; size: -; D: -; J: TRBJ2-2; DNA: TGCGCCAGCAGCTTGAGGACAGCGAACACCGGGGAGCTGTTTTTT; CDR3: CASSLRTANTGELFF
V: TRBV18; size: -; D: TRBD1; J: TRBJ1-1; DNA: TGTGCCAGCTCTTCCGACAGGGCTTGGGGAGCTTTCTTT; CDR3: CASSSDRAWGAFF
V: TRBV5-8; size: -; D: -; J: TRBJ1-1; DNA: TGTGCCAGCAGCTTGCGAAGGGACTACACTGAAGCTTTCTTT; CDR3: CASSLRRDYTEAFF
V: TRBV2; size: -; D: -; J: TRBJ2-1; DNA: TGTGCCAGCATCATGGGGGCCGGCTATGAGCAGTTCTTC; CDR3: CASIMGAGYEQFF
V: TRBV2; size: -; D: -; J: TRBJ2-1; DNA: TGTGCCAGCTTGTTAAGGGGATTGTCCTACAATGAGCAGTTCTTC; CDR3: CASLLRGLSYNEQFF
V: TRBV13; size: -; D: TRBD1; J: TRBJ1-2; DNA: TGTGCCAGCAGTCATGGGACAGGGAACTATGGCTACACCTTC; CDR3: CASSHGTGNYGYTF
V: TRBV5-6; size: -; D: -; J: TRBJ2-6; DNA: TGTGCCAGCAGCTTGTTGGAGAACGTCCTGACTTTC; CDR3: CASSLLENVLTF
V: TRBV6-1; size: -; D: -; J: TRBJ1-1; DNA: TGTGCCAGCAGTGAACTGCCGGGTTCTAACACTGAAGCTTTCTTT; CDR3: CASSELPGSNTEAFF
V: TRBV6-1; size: -; D: TRBD2; J: TRBJ2-5; DNA: TGTGCCAGCTTCAGGACTAGCCGAGAGACCCAGTACTTC; CDR3: CASFRTSRETQYF
V: TRBV9; size: -; D: TRBD1; J: TRBJ2-1; DNA: TGTGCCAGCAGCGACGGGACAGTGTCCTACAATGAGCAGTTCTTC; CDR3: CASSDGTVSYNEQFF
V: TRBV2; size: once; D: -; J: TRBJ1-5; DNA: TGTGCCAGCAGCCAGGGGTCCGATCAGCCCCAGCATTTT; CDR3: CASSQGSDQPQHF
V: TRBV5-1; size: -; D: TRBD1; J: TRBJ2-7; DNA: TGCGCCAGCAGCTACGTGGAGACAGGGGTGTACGAGCAGTACTTC; CDR3: CASSYVETGVYEQYF
V: TRBV6-1; size: -; D: TRBD1; J: TRBJ2-1; DNA: TGTGCCAGCAGATCCAGGACAGGGAGCGATGAGCAGTTCTTC; CDR3: CASRSRTGSDEQFF
V: TRBV29-1; size: -; D: -; J: TRBJ1-2; DNA: TGCAGCGTAACCCCAATCCTAGGCTACACCTTC; CDR3: CSVTPILGYTF
V: TRBV5-1; size: -; D: -; J: TRBJ2-7; DNA: TGCGCCAGCAGCCCAGGACAGATTTACTCCTACGAGCAGTACTTC; CDR3: CASSPGQIYSYEQYF
V: TRBV7-2; size: -; D: -; J: TRBJ1-2; DNA: TGTGCCAGCAGCTTCCTACAGGCTTTTGGCGGCTACACCTTC; CDR3: CASSFLQAFGGYTF